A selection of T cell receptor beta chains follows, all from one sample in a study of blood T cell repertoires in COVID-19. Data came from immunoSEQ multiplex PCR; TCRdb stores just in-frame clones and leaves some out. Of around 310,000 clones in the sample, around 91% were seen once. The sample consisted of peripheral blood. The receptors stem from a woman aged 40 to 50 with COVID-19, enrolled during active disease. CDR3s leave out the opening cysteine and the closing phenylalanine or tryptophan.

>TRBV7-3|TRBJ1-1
ASSLLPNTEAF
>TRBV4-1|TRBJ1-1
ASSQDAGRGGNTEAF
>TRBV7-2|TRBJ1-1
ASTRDRVTEAF
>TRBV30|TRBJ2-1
AWSKGGGNEQF
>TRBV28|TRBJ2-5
ASSLTSSGETQY
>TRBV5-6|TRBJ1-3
ASSLGQAGNTIY
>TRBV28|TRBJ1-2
ASSLAVSQGASYT
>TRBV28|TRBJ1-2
ASSLAGDGYGYT
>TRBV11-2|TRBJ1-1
ASSAAGKNTEAF
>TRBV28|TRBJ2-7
ASSLYNHYEQY
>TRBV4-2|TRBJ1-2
ASSPSRDRPYGYT
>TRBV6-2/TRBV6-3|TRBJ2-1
ASSLAGVSYNEQF
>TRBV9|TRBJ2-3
ASSVRGPTDTQY
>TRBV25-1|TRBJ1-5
ASSEGEYSNQPQH
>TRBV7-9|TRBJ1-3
ASSSPRGLGAKFGNTIY
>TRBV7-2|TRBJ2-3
ASSPRENPTDTQY
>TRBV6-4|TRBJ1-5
ASSAGTGGNQPQH
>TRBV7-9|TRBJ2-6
ASSSRESGANVLT
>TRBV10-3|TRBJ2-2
AIRGTSGPGELF
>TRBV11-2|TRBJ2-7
ASSSRLAGELSYEQY
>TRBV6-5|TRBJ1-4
ASSYSTGMRKLF
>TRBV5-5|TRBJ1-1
ASSRRTGDSEAF
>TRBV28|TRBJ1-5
ASRLGTGGIQPQH
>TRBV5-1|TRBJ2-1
ASSRTGTMSYNEQF
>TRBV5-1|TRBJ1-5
ASSLGQGVEQPQH
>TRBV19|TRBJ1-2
ASRGSPRDYGYT
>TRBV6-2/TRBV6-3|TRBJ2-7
ASSRLAGAPTY
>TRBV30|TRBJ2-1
ACGGSGRGNEQF
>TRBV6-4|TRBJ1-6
ASSETGHNSPLH
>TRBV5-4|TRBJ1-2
ASSFTGEAGYT
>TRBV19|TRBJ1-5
ASSIFVSGDQPQH
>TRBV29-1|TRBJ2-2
SVDTGVTGELF
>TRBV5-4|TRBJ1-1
ASSHDRYSGTEAF
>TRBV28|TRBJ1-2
ASSLGRGYGYT
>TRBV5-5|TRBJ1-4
ASSPRTGSGEKLF
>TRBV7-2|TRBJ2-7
ASSAVRQVNEQY
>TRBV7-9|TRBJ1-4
ASRGRATNEKLF
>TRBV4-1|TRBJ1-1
ASTGTLKGTEAF
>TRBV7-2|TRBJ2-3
ASSLAGGPPDTQY
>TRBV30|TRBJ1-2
AWSVVVLA
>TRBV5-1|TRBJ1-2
ASSSARHLQYGYT
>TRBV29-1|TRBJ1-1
SVVRDYVITEAF
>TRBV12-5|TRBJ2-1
ASGSRRERVNEQF
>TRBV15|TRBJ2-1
ATSLLAGGLYNEQF
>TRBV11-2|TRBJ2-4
ASSPGGGFQNIQY
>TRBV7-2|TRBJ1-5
ASSSVRQASNQPQH
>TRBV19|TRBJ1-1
ASSIATGANTEAF
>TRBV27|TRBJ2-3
ASGPPADTQY
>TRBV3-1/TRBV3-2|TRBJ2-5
ASSLAGTGGETQY
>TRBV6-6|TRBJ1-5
ASRPGQGYQPQH
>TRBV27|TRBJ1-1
ASSLLPGRDTEAF
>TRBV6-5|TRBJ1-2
ASRRTGGPSSHT
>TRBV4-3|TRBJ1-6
ASSQEVRTNSPLH
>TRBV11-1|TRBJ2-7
ASSLQGGVSYEQY
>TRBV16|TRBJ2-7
ASSPPYTGLSSYEQY
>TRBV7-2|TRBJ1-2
ASSLGLANYGYT
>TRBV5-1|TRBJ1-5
ASSLVAESQPQH